This T cell receptor (beta chain) was captured in a study of cytomegalovirus exposure and HLA in healthy donors. General study findings and limits: There were several of the most significant clusters that appeared linked to common viral pathogens in a later analysis.

This CDR3 region has 13 residues. V was pared by 2 bases and J by 12 bases, with 13 bases between. CDR1 and CDR2 (germline): MNHEY, SVGAGI. With 60 Vbeta and 13 Jbeta primers, the PCR was carried out. TCRdb keeps only in-frame clones here, not all; method: immunoSEQ multiplex PCR. The data contain tens of thousands of clones, around four fifths of them singletons. This clone was seen a handful of times. What it recognizes is unknown. The sequence derives from a male donor in good health and CMV-seropositive. Sequencing was performed on PBMCs. This chain connects TRBV6-5 to TRBJ1-4, with TRBD1 as a possible D gene (6 bases). The CDR3 sequence: CASSYAGGGELFF. The DNA of the CDR3 is TGTGCCAGCAGTTACGCGGGAGGGGGGGAACTGTTTTTT.